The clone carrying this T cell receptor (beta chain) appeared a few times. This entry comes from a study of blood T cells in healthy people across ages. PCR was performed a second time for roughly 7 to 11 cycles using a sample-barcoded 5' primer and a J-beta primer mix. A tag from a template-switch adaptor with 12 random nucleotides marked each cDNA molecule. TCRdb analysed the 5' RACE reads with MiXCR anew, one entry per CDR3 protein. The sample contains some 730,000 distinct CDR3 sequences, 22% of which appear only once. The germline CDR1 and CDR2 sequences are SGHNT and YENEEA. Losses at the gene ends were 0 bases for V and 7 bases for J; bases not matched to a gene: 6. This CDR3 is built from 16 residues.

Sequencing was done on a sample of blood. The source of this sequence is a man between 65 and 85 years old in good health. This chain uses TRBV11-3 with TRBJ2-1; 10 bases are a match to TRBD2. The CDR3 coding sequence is TGTGCCAGCAGCTTAGATCAAGCGGGAGGGCAAAATGAGCAGTTCTTC. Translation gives CASSLDQAGGQNEQFF.